Below are 2 T cell receptor beta chains sequenced from a single sample in a study of blood T cell repertoires in COVID-19. This table comes from immunoSEQ multiplex PCR, and its TCRdb copy is limited to in-frame clones, with some not included. The top ten clones hold roughly 9% of a sample with 150,000 to 200,000 clones, roughly 88% of them seen once. Sequencing was carried out using PBMCs or T cells enriched from blood (not recorded which). These receptors all stem from a woman aged 18-35 years who had recovered from COVID-19.

The chain joins TRBV7-6 to TRBJ2-1; D possibly corresponds to TRBD2 (6 bases). V shed 2 bases and J shed 12 bases, with 17 bases lying between them. CDR1 SGHVS and CDR2 FNYEAQ come from the germline V gene. The CDR3 has 14 residues. The CDR3 DNA sequence: TGTGCCAGCAGCTTATGGAGTAGCGGAGATCCGCAGTTCTTC. Translated, it gives CASSLWSSGDPQFF. Together with reference TRBV7-6 and TRBJ2-1, the CDR3 gives the full variable domain: GAGVSQSPRYKVTKRGQDVALRCDPISGHVSLYWYRQALGQGPEFLTYFNYEAQQDKSGLPNDRFSAERPEGSISTLTIQRTEQRDSAMYRCASSLWSSGDPQFFGPGTRLTVL.

In this sample, this clone turned up a few times. The rearrangement joins TRBV4-2 to TRBJ1-2, with 8 bases aligning to TRBD1. The germline V gene encodes CDR1 LGHNA and CDR2 YNFKEQ. V shed 3 bases, J shed 7 bases, and the junction held 7 bases outside the gene matches. The CDR3 is made up of 14 amino acids. The CDR3 nucleotides read TGTGCCAGCAGCCAGCTGGACAGGGAGGGTGGCTACACCTTC. Amino acids: CASSQLDREGGYTF.